This TCR beta chain was retrieved from a study of T cell responses to AZD1222 COVID-19 vaccine. General study results and limits: Only a handful of AZD1222 recipients, more than 5 in all, had baseline seropositivity. Females made up more of the donors, who were largely white British, and clonal diversity may have come out too low.

V lost 6 bases to trimming and J lost 0 bases; unmatched junction nucleotides: 7. Germline CDR1 is LGHDT and CDR2 is YNNKEL (reference sequence). This CDR3 has 15 amino acids. Comments on this clone: What it binds is unknown.

Only in-frame clones appear in the TCRdb table, and some are missing; sequencing was by immunoSEQ multiplex PCR. The sample records some 130,000 clones, about 93% being singletons. The sample was peripheral blood, taken 28 days after the second AZD1222 dose. This receptor was taken from an adult who received the AZD1222 COVID-19 vaccine. The chain couples TRBV3-1 (or the pseudogene TRBV3-2) to TRBJ1-2; the match to TRBD1 covers 7 bases. CDR3 in amino acids: CASRPRDRANYGYTF. As DNA, the CDR3 is TGTGCCAGCAGACCGAGGGACAGAGCTAACTATGGCTACACCTTC.